The clone carrying this T cell receptor beta chain was seen just once. Its target is not known. The sample belongs to a study of a mutant IDH1 vaccine in newly diagnosed glioma. The method was immunoSEQ multiplex PCR; TCRdb's version includes in-frame clones alone and lacks a portion of them. The table shows about 94,000 clones, with around nine tenths occurring only once. Study-level findings and limits: Altogether, 93.3% of patients exhibited vaccine-induced immune responses.

Sample time point: week 47, end of study. With topical imiquimod, each dose of the vaccine consisted of 300 ug of mutant IDH1 20-mer peptide. In weeks 1, 3, 5, 7, 11, 15, 19 and 23, patients were vaccinated. The CDR3 covers 14 residues. CDR1 and CDR2 from the germline V gene are MNHEY and SMNVEV (reference sequence). Unmatched junction bases numbered 11, after V lost 7 bases and J lost 8 bases. Sequenced here: PBMCs, sampled from a glioma patient whose treatment included an IDH1 peptide vaccine. The sequence derives from a woman in her forties or fifties with glioma. The J gene is TRBJ1-2, the V gene TRBV27; TRBD1 matches 9 bases. The CDR3 DNA reads TGTGCCAGCACCTCGAGAGGGACAGGGAAGGGCTACACCTTC. This codes for CASTSRGTGKGYTF.